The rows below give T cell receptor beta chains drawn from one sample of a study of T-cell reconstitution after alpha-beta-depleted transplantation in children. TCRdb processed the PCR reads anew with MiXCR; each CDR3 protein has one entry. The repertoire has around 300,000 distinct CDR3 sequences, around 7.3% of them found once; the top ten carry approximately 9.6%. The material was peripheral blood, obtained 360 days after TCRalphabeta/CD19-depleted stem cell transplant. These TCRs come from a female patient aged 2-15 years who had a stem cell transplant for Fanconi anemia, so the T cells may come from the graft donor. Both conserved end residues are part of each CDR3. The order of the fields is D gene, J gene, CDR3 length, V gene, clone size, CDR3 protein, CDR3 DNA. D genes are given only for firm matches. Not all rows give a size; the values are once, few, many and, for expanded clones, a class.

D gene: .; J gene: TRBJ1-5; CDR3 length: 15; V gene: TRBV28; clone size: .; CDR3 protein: CASSPLGISNQPQHF; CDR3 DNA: TGTGCCAGCAGCCCCCTAGGGATTAGCAATCAGCCCCAGCATTTT
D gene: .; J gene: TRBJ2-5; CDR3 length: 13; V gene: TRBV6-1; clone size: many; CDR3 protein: CASRELARGTQYF; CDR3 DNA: TGTGCCAGCAGAGAACTAGCCAGGGGGACCCAGTACTTC
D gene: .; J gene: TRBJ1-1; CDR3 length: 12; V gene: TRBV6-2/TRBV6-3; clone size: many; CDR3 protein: CASSRTAGRAFF; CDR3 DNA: TGTGCCAGCAGCAGGACAGCCGGGAGGGCTTTCTTT
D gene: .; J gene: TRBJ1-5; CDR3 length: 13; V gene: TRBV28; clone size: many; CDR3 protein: CASSKPFDQPQHF; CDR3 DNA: TGTGCCAGCAGTAAACCGTTCGATCAGCCCCAGCATTTT
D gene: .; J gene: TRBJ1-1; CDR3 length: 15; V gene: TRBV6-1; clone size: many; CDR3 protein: CASSGHRVLNTEAFF; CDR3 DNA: TGTGCCAGCAGTGGCCACCGGGTACTGAACACTGAAGCTTTCTTT
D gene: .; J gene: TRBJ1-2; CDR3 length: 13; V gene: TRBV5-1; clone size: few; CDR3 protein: CASSLVPAGGYTF; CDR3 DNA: TGCGCCAGCAGCTTGGTACCGGCTGGTGGCTACACCTTC
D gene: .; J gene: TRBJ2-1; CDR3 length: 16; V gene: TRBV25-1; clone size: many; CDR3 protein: CASSEYLESSYNEQFF; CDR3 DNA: TGTGCCAGCAGTGAATACCTGGAAAGCTCCTACAATGAGCAGTTCTTC
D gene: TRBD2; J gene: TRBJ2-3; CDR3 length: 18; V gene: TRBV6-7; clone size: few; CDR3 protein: CASSYSPTSGGFTDTQYF; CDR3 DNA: TGTGCCAGCAGTTACTCGCCGACTAGCGGGGGTTTCACAGATACGCAGTATTTT
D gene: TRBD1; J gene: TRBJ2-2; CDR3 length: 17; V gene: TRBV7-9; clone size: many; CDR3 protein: CASSPVRDRVNTGELFF; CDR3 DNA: TGTGCCAGCAGCCCAGTCAGGGACAGGGTGAACACCGGGGAGCTGTTTTTT
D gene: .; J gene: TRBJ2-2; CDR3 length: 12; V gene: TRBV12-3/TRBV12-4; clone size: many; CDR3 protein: CASKGPTGELFF; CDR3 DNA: TGTGCCAGCAAGGGCCCGACCGGGGAGCTGTTTTTT